These 30 T cell receptor beta chains were sequenced from one sample in a study of somatic mutations in cytotoxic T cells in rheumatoid arthritis. The repertoire was sequenced with immunoSEQ multiplex PCR; TCRdb's copy has only in-frame clones and lacks some. Of 20,000 to 25,000 clones in the sample, 86% were seen once. Source material: CD8+ T cells sorted from blood. These receptor sequences come from a woman aged 45-65 years in good health.

J is TRBJ1-1 and V is TRBV6-1; 9 positions match TRBD1. The CDR3 is 12 amino acids. Looked up from germline, CDR1 is MNHNS and CDR2 is SASEGT. V lost 6 bases to trimming and J lost 8 bases; unmatched junction nucleotides: 4. CDR3 protein: CASSQGTGEAFF. In nucleotides, the CDR3 is TGTGCCAGCAGCCAAGGGACAGGGGAAGCTTTCTTT.

The V gene is TRBV9, the J gene TRBJ2-7, with 11 positions matching TRBD2. The CDR3 length is 18 residues. Trimming removed 4 bases from V and 3 bases from J; junction bases left unmatched: 15. Germline V gene data show CDR1 as SGDLS and CDR2 as YYNGEE. The CDR3 protein is CASSPLGAPSGGFYEQYF. CDR3 DNA sequence: TGTGCCAGCAGCCCCCTCGGGGCCCCTAGCGGGGGGTTCTACGAGCAGTACTTC. Using reference TRBV9 and TRBJ2-7 for the parts outside the CDR3, the full variable domain is DSGVTQTPKHLITATGQRVTLRCSPRSGDLSVYWYQQSLDQGLQFLIQYYNGEERAKGNILERFSAQQFPDLHSELNLSSLELGDSALYFCASSPLGAPSGGFYEQYFGPGTRLTVT.

A few counts support this clone. This chain links TRBV7-8 with TRBJ2-7; TRBD2 aligns across 9 bases. CDR1 and CDR2 from the germline V gene are SGHVS and FQNEAQ. V dropped 5 bases and J dropped 4; count of bases not matched to a gene: 9. CDR3 size: 15 residues. The CDR3: CASSPQGLAFYEQYV. For the CDR3, the DNA is TGTGCCAGCAGCCCGCAGGGACTAGCATTTTACGAGCAGTACGTC.

This clone has a single count. The chain joins TRBV28 to TRBJ2-3; D not certain. The V and J ends lost 7 bases and 1 base respectively, with 15 bases between them. The CDR3 has 15 amino acids. In germline, CDR1 is MDHEN, CDR2 SYDVKM. CDR3 protein: CASTPKADRTDTQYF. The DNA of the CDR3 is TGTGCCAGCACCCCGAAGGCCGACCGCACAGATACGCAGTATTTT.

The chain carries TRBV13 and TRBJ2-3; D uncertain. The CDR3 runs to 13 residues. Trimming left V 2 bases short and J 2 bases short, with 5 bases between. In germline, CDR1 is PRHDT, CDR2 FYEKMQ (reference sequence). The CDR3 sequence is CASSLSITDTQYF. DNA for the CDR3: TGTGCCAGCAGCTTATCTATCACAGATACGCAGTATTTT.

The genes are TRBV9 and TRBJ2-1, with 8 bases aligning to TRBD2. This CDR3 region has 15 residues. After removal of 4 bases from V and 4 bases from J, the junction contained 7 bases not matched to a gene. The V gene's germline CDR1 is SGDLS and CDR2 YYNGEE. The CDR3 loop reads CASSTGGLGYNEQFF. The CDR3 DNA reads as TGTGCCAGCAGCACCGGGGGACTAGGTTACAATGAGCAGTTCTTC.

V and J are TRBV11-2 and TRBJ2-3; 9 bases are shared with TRBD1. V shed 1 base and J 1 base; nucleotides not matched to a gene: 0. The CDR3 contains 15 residues. Germline V gene lookup returns CDR1 SGHAT and CDR2 FQNNGV. CDR3 region: CASSLGTGGTDTQYF. The CDR3 coding sequence is TGTGCCAGCAGCTTAGGGACAGGGGGCACAGATACGCAGTATTTT.

The chain links TRBV9 to TRBJ1-1; D ambiguous. Germline lookup yields CDR1 SGDLS and CDR2 YYNGEE. CDR3 length equals 14 residues. Trimming removed 3 bases from V and 7 bases from J, with 16 bases in between. The CDR3: CASSAGGLPYEAFF. The CDR3 DNA is TGTGCCAGCAGCGCCGGCGGACTACCTTATGAAGCTTTCTTT.

This CDR3 reads CASSLESGDGYTF. The CDR3 DNA sequence: TGTGCCAGCAGCTTGGAGTCAGGGGATGGCTACACCTTC. The chain carries TRBV5-4 and TRBJ1-2, with D perhaps matching TRBD1 (6 bases). Trimming left V 0 bases short and J 6 bases short, with 9 bases between. In germline, CDR1 is SGHNT, CDR2 YYREEE (reference sequence). This CDR3 has 13 residues.

The chain links TRBV2 to TRBJ2-1; the match to TRBD1 covers 9 bases. After removal of 2 bases from V and 14 bases from J, the junction contained 16 bases not matched to a gene. CDR1 is SNHLY and CDR2 is FYNNEI in the germline V gene. CDR3 length equals 16 residues. DNA of the CDR3: TGTGCCAGCAGTGAAACTCTGTTGGGGACAGGGTTTGAAGAGTTCTTC. Protein sequence: CASSETLLGTGFEEFF.

The chain couples TRBV4-3 to TRBJ2-1; 8 bases line up with TRBD1. This CDR3 comprises 15 residues. V shed 5 bases and J 1 base; nucleotides not matched to a gene: 4. Looked up from germline, CDR1 is LGHNA and CDR2 is YSLEER. This CDR3 reads CASSETGDSYNEQFF. The CDR3, as DNA: TGCGCCAGCAGCGAGACAGGGGATTCCTACAATGAGCAGTTCTTC.

This chain joins TRBV9 and TRBJ1-1; D gene unclear. The germline CDR1 and CDR2 sequences are SGDLS and YYNGEE. The CDR3 covers 15 residues. V was trimmed by 2 bases and J by 1 base, leaving 12 bases between them. CDR3 DNA: TGTGCCAGCAGCGTTAGTGAGGACGGGAACACTGAAGCTTTCTTT. Translation: CASSVSEDGNTEAFF.

This clone was picked up a small number of times. This sequence joins TRBV4-1 and TRBJ1-5; the D is unclear. The CDR3 contains 13 residues. CDR1 is MGHRA, CDR2 YSYEKL, per germline. Trimming took off 5 bases at V and 4 bases at J, with 9 bases between the two ends. CDR3 sequence: CASSDGINQPQHF. For the CDR3, the DNA is TGCGCCAGCAGCGACGGCATAAATCAGCCCCAGCATTTT.

This sequence joins TRBV25-1 and TRBJ1-1; D is unclear. V gave up 3 bases and J gave up 6 bases, with 14 bases separating them. Germline V gives CDR1 MGHDK, CDR2 SYGVNS. The length of the CDR3 is 14 residues. The CDR3 reads CASSDEEETSEAFF. CDR3 bases: TGTGCCAGCAGTGACGAGGAGGAGACCTCTGAAGCTTTCTTT.

The chain couples TRBV6-1 to TRBJ2-7; the D is unclear. Per germline, CDR1 MNHNS and CDR2 SASEGT. Trimming removed 5 bases from V and 0 bases from J, with 8 bases in between. The CDR3 extends over 13 amino acids. CDR3 loop: CASSLSTSYEQYF. In DNA, the CDR3 is TGTGCCAGCAGTTTGTCTACCTCCTACGAGCAGTACTTC.

This sequence joins TRBV7-2 and TRBJ2-7, with 11 bases matching TRBD2. With V trimmed by 5 bases and J by 2 bases, 5 bases remained unmatched. CDR3 length equals 15 residues. The germline V gene has CDR1 SGHTA and CDR2 FQGNSA. CDR3 in DNA: TGTGCCAGCAGCGGGGGACTAGCGGCAACCTACGAGCAGTACGTC. Amino acid sequence: CASSGGLAATYEQYV.

This clone was observed a few times. The rearrangement joins TRBV4-2 to TRBJ1-4; 7 bases match TRBD1. This CDR3 has 17 residues. Germline V lookup: CDR1 LGHNA, CDR2 YNFKEQ. V gave up 4 bases and J gave up 4 bases; unmatched junction bases: 12. CDR3 region: CASSPGTEELVNEKLFF. The CDR3 DNA reads TGTGCCAGCAGCCCCGGGACAGAAGAACTCGTTAATGAAAAACTGTTTTTT.

The chain combines TRBV9 with TRBJ2-7, with D tentatively TRBD1 or TRBD2 (5 bases each). Per germline, CDR1 SGDLS and CDR2 YYNGEE. The CDR3 covers 14 residues. V dropped 4 bases and J dropped 2 bases, with 13 bases sitting between them. DNA for the CDR3: TGTGCCAGCAGCAAGCTTGGGGACCCCTACGAGCAGTACTTC. The encoded protein is CASSKLGDPYEQYF.

The rearrangement uses TRBV28 and TRBJ1-2; 9 positions agree with TRBD1. The CDR3 contains 20 residues. The germline CDR1 and CDR2 sequences are MDHEN and SYDVKM. The ends lost 7 bases at V and 3 bases at J; junction bases unmatched: 24. The CDR3: CASKHLILGGEQGADYGYTF. The CDR3 region has the DNA TGTGCCAGCAAACACCTAATCCTGGGCGGGGAACAGGGGGCAGACTATGGCTACACCTTC.

The sample holds a few counts of this clone. This chain links TRBV6-1 with TRBJ1-4; D possibly corresponds to TRBD1 (6 bases). Trimming shortened V by 8 bases and J by 8 bases, and 15 bases separated the two germline ends. CDR3 size: 13 residues. The germline gives CDR1 MNHNS, CDR2 SASEGT. The CDR3 coding sequence is TGTGCCAGCCGTGGGGGCATGGGGGAAAAACTGTTTTTT. Protein sequence: CASRGGMGEKLFF.

This rearrangement joins TRBV6-5 to TRBJ1-2; possible D gene TRBD1, 5 bases. V was cut by 6 bases and J by 5 bases, with 10 bases left in between. CDR1 is MNHEY, CDR2 SVGAGI, per germline. CDR3 length equals 12 residues. CDR3 coding DNA: TGTGCCAGCAGATCGACAGATTATGGCTACACCTTC. It specifies CASRSTDYGYTF.

This chain uses TRBV7-9 with TRBJ2-1, with a tentative D call TRBD2 (6 bases). The CDR3 runs to 14 residues. CDR1 is SEHNR and CDR2 is FQNEAQ in the germline V gene (reference sequence). V shed 1 base and J shed 8 bases, with 12 bases lying between them. The CDR3 reads CASSLVAGQDEQFF. CDR3 DNA: TGTGCCAGCAGCTTAGTCGCGGGGCAGGATGAGCAGTTCTTC.

The J gene is TRBJ2-1, the V gene TRBV9, with D possibly matching TRBD2 (6 bases). Germline CDR1 is SGDLS and CDR2 is YYNGEE. This CDR3 has 13 residues. Trimming took off 3 bases at V and 10 bases at J, with 14 bases between the two ends. The CDR3 nucleotides are TGTGCCAGCAGCGCTGGGGGGTTAAGCGAGCAGTTCTTC. This sequence encodes CASSAGGLSEQFF.

This chain's CDR3 is CASSPGGLDEQFF. The CDR3 nucleotides read TGTGCCAGCAGTCCCGGGGGCCTCGATGAGCAGTTCTTC. This chain connects TRBV6-5 to TRBJ2-1, with D tentatively TRBD1 or TRBD2 (6 bases each). Germline V gene sequence: CDR1 MNHEY, CDR2 SVGAGI. V lost 5 bases, J lost 8 bases, and 13 bases lay in between. The CDR3 consists of 13 residues.

The chain has TRBV6-5 and TRBJ2-7; possible D gene TRBD1, 5 bases. CDR1 is MNHEY, CDR2 SVGAGI, per germline. This CDR3 is 16 amino acids long. Trimming stripped 0 bases from V and 3 bases from J, with 15 bases between. The CDR3: CASSYSGQLIGYEQYF. In DNA, the CDR3 is TGTGCCAGCAGTTACTCGGGGCAACTTATAGGCTACGAGCAGTACTTC.

This chain connects TRBV9 to TRBJ1-1; no reliable D call. Trimming cost V 4 bases and J 0 bases, with 10 bases left between them. Germline CDR1 is SGDLS and CDR2 is YYNGEE. This CDR3 has 14 residues. The CDR3 bases are TGTGCCAGCAGCTTGGACGGCTTGAACACTGAAGCTTTCTTT. Protein product: CASSLDGLNTEAFF.

This chain links TRBV6-1 with TRBJ1-1; possible D gene TRBD1, 6 bases. V dropped 6 bases and J dropped 0 bases, with 11 bases sitting between them. Germline V gene sequence: CDR1 MNHNS, CDR2 SASEGT. The CDR3 consists of 14 residues. The CDR3 here is CASRYRVLNTEAFF. In DNA, the CDR3 is TGTGCCAGCAGGTACAGGGTTTTGAACACTGAAGCTTTCTTT.

This clone was seen just once. The V call is TRBV5-6, the J call TRBJ1-1, with unresolved D. This CDR3 spans 12 amino acids. Germline loops: CDR1 SGHDT, CDR2 YYEEEE. The V end was cut by 4 bases, the J end by 11 bases, with 15 bases between. CDR3 sequence: CASSVSFNGAFF. The DNA for the CDR3 is TGTGCCAGCAGCGTCTCTTTCAACGGGGCTTTCTTT.

CDR3 DNA sequence: TGTGCCACCGGGACTAGCGGTGGACAAGAGACCCAGTACTTC. The encoded protein is CATGTSGGQETQYF. This chain connects TRBV19 to TRBJ2-5, with 11 bases lining up with TRBD2. J lost 2 bases, V lost 10 bases, and 6 bases had no gene match. CDR1 and CDR2 (germline): LNHDA, SQIVND (reference sequence). This CDR3 has 14 amino acids. Full variable domain (missing parts from reference TRBV19 and TRBJ2-5): DGGITQSPKYLFRKEGQNVTLSCEQNLNHDAMYWYRQDPGQGLRLIYYSQIVNDFQKGDIAEGYSVSREKKESFPLTVTSAQKNPTAFYLCATGTSGGQETQYFGPGTRLLVL.

CDR3 in amino acids: CASSSLGDRGLGTEAFF. DNA of the CDR3: TGTGCCAGTTCTTCATTAGGGGACAGGGGGCTGGGCACTGAAGCTTTCTTT. The chain carries TRBV27 and TRBJ1-1; 12 nucleotides match TRBD1. Germline-derived CDR1 and CDR2 are MNHEY and SMNVEV (reference sequence). The CDR3 contains 17 residues. The V and J ends lost 9 bases and 4 bases, in that order; junction bases with no gene match: 15.